This T cell receptor (beta chain) was sequenced during a study of metastatic and nonmetastatic thyroid tumors. Study context: Repertoire comparison spanned blood and tumor or nodule tissue of malignant and benign thyroid patients. Notes on the study in general: As reported, TCR beta diversity in blood and tumor was significantly higher in malignant thyroid tumors than in benign nodules.

As originally analysed: Clinicopathological groups of papillary thyroid cancer showed CDR3 differences that were used to build a distant-metastasis classifier. TCRdb re-called the PCR reads through MiXCR. It is TCRdb's table, rather than the study itself, that gives the V and J calls and clone size. The sample shows over 65,000 clones, under 15% of them seen only once. The entire patient cohort was treatment-naive prior to thyroid surgery. This clone was detected ten times or more. Its matching antigen is unknown. This receptor was taken from a female donor with papillary thyroid cancer or a benign thyroid nodule (not recorded which). Some clones in this sample may be carry-over from other donors' samples. Material for sequencing was tumor tissue.

The CDR3 DNA follows: TGTGCCAGTAGTCCAACGGACAGCTATGGCTACACCTTC. Translated: CASSPTDSYGYTF. This sequence joins TRBV19 and TRBJ1-2, with a possible D match to TRBD1 (6 bases). This CDR3 region has 13 residues. V lost 5 bases and J lost 4, with 11 bases in between. Germline assignment: CDR1 LNHDA and CDR2 SQIVND (reference sequence).